This TCR beta chain is drawn from a study of blood T cell repertoires in COVID-19. For the study at large: The United States, Italy and Spain were the sources of the acute and convalescent COVID-19 samples. T cells, B-cell-depleted T cells, or PBMCs provided the cDNA or gDNA that served as material.

Authors' processing steps: How many nucleated cells were present was estimated from reference gene primer amplification. Sequencing was performed with immunoSEQ multiplex PCR; in TCRdb, only in-frame clones are kept and a portion is missing. Clone size and V and J calls were adopted from that table, with D and trimming inferred from the DNA. The sample holds roughly 120,000 clones, about 74% seen once. V lost 5 bases to trimming and J lost 6 bases; unmatched junction nucleotides: 13. There are 16 residues in the CDR3. CDR1 and CDR2 (germline): LNHDA, SQIVND (reference sequence). Enrolment of Seattle patients took place during active infection, and they were followed longitudinally.

Material for sequencing was peripheral blood. The TCR originated in a man at least 80 years old with COVID-19, enrolled during active disease. The genes are TRBV19 and TRBJ1-3; TRBD1 matches at 7 bases. DNA for the CDR3: TGTGCCAGTAGTCCTGCTGGGACAGCAACGGTAAACACCATATATTTT. Protein: CASSPAGTATVNTIYF.